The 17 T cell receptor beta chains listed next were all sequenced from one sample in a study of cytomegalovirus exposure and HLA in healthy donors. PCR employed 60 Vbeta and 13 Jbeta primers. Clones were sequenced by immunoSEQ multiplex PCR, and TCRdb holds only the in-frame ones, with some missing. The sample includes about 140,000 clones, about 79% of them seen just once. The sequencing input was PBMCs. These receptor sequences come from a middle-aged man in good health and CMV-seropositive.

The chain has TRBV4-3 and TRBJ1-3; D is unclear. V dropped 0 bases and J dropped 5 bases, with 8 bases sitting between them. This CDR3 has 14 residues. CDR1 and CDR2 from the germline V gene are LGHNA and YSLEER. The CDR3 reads CASSQELARNTIYF. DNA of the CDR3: TGCGCCAGCAGCCAAGAGTTGGCCAGAAACACCATATATTTT.

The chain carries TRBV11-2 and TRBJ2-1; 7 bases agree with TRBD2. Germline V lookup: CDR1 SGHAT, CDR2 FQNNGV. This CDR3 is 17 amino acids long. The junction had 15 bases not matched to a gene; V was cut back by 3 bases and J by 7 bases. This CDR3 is CASSFVPYSGEGNEQFF. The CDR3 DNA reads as TGTGCCAGCAGCTTCGTCCCATATTCCGGGGAGGGTAATGAGCAGTTCTTC.

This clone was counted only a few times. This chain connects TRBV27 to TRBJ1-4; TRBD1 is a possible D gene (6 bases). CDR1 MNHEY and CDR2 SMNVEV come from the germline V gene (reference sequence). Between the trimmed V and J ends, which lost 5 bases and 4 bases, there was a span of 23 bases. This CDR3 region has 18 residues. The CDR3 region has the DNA TGTGCCAGCAGTCTTTACCCTATCCTTACAGGGTATAATGAAAAACTGTTTTTT. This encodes CASSLYPILTGYNEKLFF.

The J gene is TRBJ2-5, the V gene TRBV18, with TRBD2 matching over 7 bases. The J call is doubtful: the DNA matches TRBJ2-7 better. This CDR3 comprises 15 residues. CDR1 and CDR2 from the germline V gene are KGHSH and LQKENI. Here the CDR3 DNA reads TGTGCCAGCTCCTCCGGGGGGAGCAAAGGATACGAGCAGTACTTC. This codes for CASSSGGSKGYEQYF.

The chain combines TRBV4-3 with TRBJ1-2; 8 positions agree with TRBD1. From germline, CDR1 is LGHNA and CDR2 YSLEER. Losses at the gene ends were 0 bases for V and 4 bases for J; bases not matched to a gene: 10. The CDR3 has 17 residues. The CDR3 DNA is TGCGCCAGCAGCCAAGACTACTCCAGGGGGCGCGGCTATGGCTACACCTTC. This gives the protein CASSQDYSRGRGYGYTF.

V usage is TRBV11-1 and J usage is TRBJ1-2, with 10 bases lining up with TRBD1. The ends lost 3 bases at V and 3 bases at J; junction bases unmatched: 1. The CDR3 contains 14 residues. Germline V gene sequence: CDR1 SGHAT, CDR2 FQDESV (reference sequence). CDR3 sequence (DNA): TGTGCCAGCAGCTTCGGACAGGGGGACTATGGCTACACCTTC. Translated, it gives CASSFGQGDYGYTF.

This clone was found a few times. The CDR3 sequence: CASKGGRETDTQYF. The CDR3 bases are TGTGCCAGCAAGGGCGGGAGGGAGACAGATACGCAGTATTTT. The chain recombines TRBV6-1 with TRBJ2-3, with 9 bases matching TRBD2. Germline values: CDR1 MNHNS, CDR2 SASEGT. CDR3 length: 14 amino acids. V lost 7 bases, J lost 3 bases, and 5 bases stayed unmatched.

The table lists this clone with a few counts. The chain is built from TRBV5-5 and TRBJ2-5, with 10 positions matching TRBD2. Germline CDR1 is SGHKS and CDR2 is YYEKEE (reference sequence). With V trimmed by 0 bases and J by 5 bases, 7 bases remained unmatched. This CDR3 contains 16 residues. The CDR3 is CASSLEVAGGRETQYF. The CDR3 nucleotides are TGTGCCAGCAGCTTGGAAGTAGCGGGAGGCAGGGAGACCCAGTACTTC.

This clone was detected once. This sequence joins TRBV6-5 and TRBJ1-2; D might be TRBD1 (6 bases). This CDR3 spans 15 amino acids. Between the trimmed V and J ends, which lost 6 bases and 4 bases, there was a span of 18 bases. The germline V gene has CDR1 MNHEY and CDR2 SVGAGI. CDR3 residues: CASRLDRFSFYGYTF. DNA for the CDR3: TGTGCCAGCAGATTAGACAGGTTTAGTTTCTATGGCTACACCTTC.

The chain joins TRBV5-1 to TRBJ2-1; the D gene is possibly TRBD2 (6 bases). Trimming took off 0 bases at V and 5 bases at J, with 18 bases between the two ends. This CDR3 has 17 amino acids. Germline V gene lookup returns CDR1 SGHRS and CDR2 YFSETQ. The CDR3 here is CASSLAPSAYQDNEQFF. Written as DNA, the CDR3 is TGCGCCAGCAGCTTGGCTCCTAGCGCCTATCAGGACAATGAGCAGTTCTTC.

CDR3 DNA sequence: TGCAGCGCTGGACAGGGTAGCTACGAGCAGTACTTC. Amino acids: CSAGQGSYEQYF. The rearrangement joins TRBV29-1 to TRBJ2-5; 8 positions match TRBD1. With the DNA end fitting TRBJ2-7 better, the J assignment may be wrong. CDR1 SQVTM and CDR2 ANQGSEA come from the germline V gene. CDR3 length: 12 amino acids.

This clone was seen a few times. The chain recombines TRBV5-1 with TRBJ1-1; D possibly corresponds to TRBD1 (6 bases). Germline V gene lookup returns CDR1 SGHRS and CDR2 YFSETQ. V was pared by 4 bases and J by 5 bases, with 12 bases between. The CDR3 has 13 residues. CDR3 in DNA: TGCGCCAGCAGCGGGCGGGGGCGTACTGAAGCTTTCTTT. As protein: CASSGRGRTEAFF.

Written as DNA, the CDR3 is TGTGCCACCTGTAAAGGAGACAGGGGAAACACTGAAGCTTTCTTT. Its translation: CATCKGDRGNTEAFF. This sequence joins TRBV27 and TRBJ1-1; 8 bases align to TRBD1. The CDR3 covers 15 residues. Unmatched junction bases numbered 12, after V lost 10 bases and J lost 2 bases. Germline CDR1 reads MNHEY; CDR2 reads SMNVEV (reference sequence).

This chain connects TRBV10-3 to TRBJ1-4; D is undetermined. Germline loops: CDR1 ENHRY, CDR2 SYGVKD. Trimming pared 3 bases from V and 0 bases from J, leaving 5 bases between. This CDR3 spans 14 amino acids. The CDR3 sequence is CAISDLSTNEKLFF. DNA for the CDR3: TGTGCCATCAGTGATCTCTCAACTAATGAAAAACTGTTTTTT.

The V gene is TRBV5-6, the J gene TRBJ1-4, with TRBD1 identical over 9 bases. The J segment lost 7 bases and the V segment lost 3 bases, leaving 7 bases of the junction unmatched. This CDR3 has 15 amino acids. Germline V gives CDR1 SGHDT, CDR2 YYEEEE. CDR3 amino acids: CASSSGQGSAEKLFF. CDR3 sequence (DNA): TGTGCCAGCAGCTCTGGACAGGGGTCTGCTGAAAAACTGTTTTTT.

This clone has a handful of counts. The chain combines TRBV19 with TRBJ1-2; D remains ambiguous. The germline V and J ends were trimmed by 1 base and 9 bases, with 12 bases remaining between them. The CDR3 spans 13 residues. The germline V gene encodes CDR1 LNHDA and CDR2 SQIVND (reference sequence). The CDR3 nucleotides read TGTGCCAGTAGTATAGGAGCGGCTTTTCGCTACACCTTC. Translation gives CASSIGAAFRYTF.

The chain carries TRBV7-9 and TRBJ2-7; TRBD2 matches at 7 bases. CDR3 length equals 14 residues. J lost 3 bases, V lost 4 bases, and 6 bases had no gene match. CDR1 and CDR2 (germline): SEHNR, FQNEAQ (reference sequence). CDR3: CASSSSTSSYEQYF. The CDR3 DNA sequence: TGTGCCAGCAGCTCATCGACTAGCAGCTACGAGCAGTACTTC.